The subject of this entry is one T cell receptor (beta chain). Its antigen is undetermined. Patients were excluded for uncontrolled infection, other autoimmune disease, pregnancy or lactation. This sample is drawn from a study of T cells in Graves' hyperthyroidism and ophthalmopathy. Findings and caveats of the study: Classification by a 13 V-J model distinguished ophthalmopathy from stable hyperthyroidism. A median around 6 months before onset, the model predicted ophthalmopathy. The majority of expanded thyroid clonotypes above 0.001 also appeared in blood.

Researchers took RNA transcripts and amplified the TCR beta CDR3 regions from them. With the HTBI primer set, the TCR CDR3 went through a first round of RT-PCR. TCRdb passed the multiplex PCR reads through MiXCR, listing each CDR3 protein once. This table has about 510,000 distinct CDR3 sequences, 46% appearing once. CDR3 length: 14 residues. The V segment lost 4 bases and the J segment 7 bases; nucleotides outside the gene matches: 7. Germline V gene sequence: CDR1 SGHDT, CDR2 YYEEEE. The source material was peripheral blood or thyroid tissue (not recorded which). The sequence was obtained from an adult woman with Graves' disease, either hyperthyroidism or ophthalmopathy (not recorded which). The chain has TRBV5-6 and TRBJ1-2, with TRBD1 matching over 10 bases. The CDR3 sequence: CASSRDRGLVGYTF. DNA for the CDR3: TGTGCCAGCAGCAGGGACAGGGGATTAGTTGGCTACACCTTC.